This TCR beta chain emerged from a study of blood T cell repertoires in COVID-19. Study details: Specimens from acute and convalescent COVID-19 originated in the United States, Italy and Spain.

Measured with immunoSEQ multiplex PCR; TCRdb has only the in-frame clones, and not every one. The data show 430,000 or so clones, approximately 90% seen once. V dropped 1 base and J dropped 1; count of bases not matched to a gene: 5. Germline loops: CDR1 SGHNT, CDR2 YYREEE (reference sequence). This CDR3 region has 16 residues. V is TRBV5-4 and J is TRBJ2-1; 7 positions match TRBD2. The receptor was derived from a man aged 18 to 30 with COVID-19, enrolled during active disease. Sequenced input: peripheral blood. The CDR3 nucleotides read TGTGCCAGCAGCTTGTCGTCGGGAGGTTCCTACAATGAGCAGTTCTTC. This encodes CASSLSSGGSYNEQFF. Together with reference TRBV5-4 and TRBJ2-1, the CDR3 gives the full variable domain: ETGVTQSPTHLIKTRGQQVTLRCSSQSGHNTVSWYQQALGQGPQFIFQYYREEENGRGNFPPRFSGLQFPNYSSELNVNALELDDSALYLCASSLSSGGSYNEQFFGPGTRLTVL.